The 7 T cell receptor beta chains in this list originate from one sample, sequenced in a study of blood T cell repertoires in COVID-19. TCRdb's copy holds only in-frame clones and misses some; the assay was immunoSEQ multiplex PCR. Among roughly 190,000 clones listed, 75% to 90% were seen once. The sample taken for sequencing was PBMCs or T cells enriched from blood (not recorded which). Receptors were obtained from a woman between 18 and 30 years old who had recovered from COVID-19.

The chain is built from TRBV28 and TRBJ1-5; TRBD1 might be the D (5 bases). The CDR3 consists of 17 residues. In germline, CDR1 is MDHEN, CDR2 SYDVKM. The germline V and J ends were trimmed by 4 bases and 7 bases, with 23 bases remaining between them. CDR3 in DNA: TGTGCCAGCAGTTCAACACGGAGGGGCCGGGCGCGACAGCCCCAGCATTTT. Amino acids: CASSSTRRGRARQPQHF.

This clone was picked up a small number of times. The chain couples TRBV4-1 to TRBJ1-6; no firm D call. Trimming stripped 5 bases from V and 5 bases from J, with 13 bases between. Germline-derived CDR1 and CDR2 are MGHRA and YSYEKL. The CDR3 sequence is 15 residues long. The chain's CDR3 is CASSRHESNNSPLHF. In DNA form, the CDR3 reads TGCGCCAGCAGCAGACACGAATCGAATAATTCACCCCTCCACTTT.

CDR3 loop: CASRGTGTSGYNEQFF. The CDR3 nucleotides read TGTGCCAGCAGGGGGACTGGGACTAGCGGCTACAATGAGCAGTTCTTC. The V and J genes are TRBV2 and TRBJ2-1, with 11 bases lining up with TRBD2. The CDR3 is 16 residues long. CDR1 SNHLY and CDR2 FYNNEI come from the germline V gene. Trimming at V came to 6 bases and at J to 3 bases, leaving 7 bases not matched to a gene.

The chain joins TRBV6-1 to TRBJ2-5, with D possibly being TRBD2 (5 bases). Trimming took off 1 base at V and 5 bases at J, with 20 bases between the two ends. This CDR3 contains 17 residues. Per the germline V gene, CDR1 is MNHNS and CDR2 is SASEGT. The CDR3 spells CASSEDGWELSGETQYF. CDR3 DNA sequence: TGTGCCAGCAGTGAAGACGGATGGGAGCTATCGGGGGAGACCCAGTACTTC.

This clone was recorded a few times. The chain has TRBV6-5 and TRBJ2-1, with 10 bases lining up with TRBD2. V shed 6 bases and J 6 bases; nucleotides not matched to a gene: 5. This CDR3 has 14 amino acids. CDR1 and CDR2 (germline): MNHEY, SVGAGI. CDR3 nucleotide sequence: TGTGCCAGCAGATCACTAGCGGGGAGCAATGAGCAGTTCTTC. Its protein is CASRSLAGSNEQFF.

CDR3 in DNA: TGTGCCAGCCGCAGAGACTTGAACTATGGCTACACCTTC. Translation: CASRRDLNYGYTF. The rearrangement links TRBV28 to TRBJ1-2; D is uncertain. The V gene's germline CDR1 is MDHEN and CDR2 SYDVKM. The length of the CDR3 is 13 residues. Trimming stripped 8 bases from V and 2 bases from J, with 12 bases between.

The chain carries TRBV18 and TRBJ2-7; perhaps TRBD2 as D (6 bases). V lost 1 base and J lost 0, with 7 bases in between. CDR3 size: 14 residues. The germline V gene encodes CDR1 KGHSH and CDR2 LQKENI. The CDR3 sequence is CASSPLGSSYEQYF. CDR3 in DNA: TGTGCCAGCTCACCACTCGGGAGCTCCTACGAGCAGTACTTC.